A single sample is the source of the 21 T cell receptor beta chains below, sequenced in a study of blood T cell repertoires in COVID-19. Only in-frame clones appear in the TCRdb table, and some are missing; sequencing was by immunoSEQ multiplex PCR. This table has under 200,000 clones, less than 90% appearing once. Sequencing input: peripheral blood. Receptors originate from an older woman with COVID-19, enrolled during active disease.

The V call is TRBV2, the J call TRBJ1-5; no clear D. The CDR3 is 13 residues long. The V end was cut by 7 bases, the J end by 2 bases, with 9 bases between. CDR1 is SNHLY and CDR2 is FYNNEI in the germline V gene. The CDR3 here is CASNSFGNQPQHF. DNA of the CDR3: TGTGCCAGCAATTCTTTCGGCAATCAGCCCCAGCATTTT.

The CDR3 DNA follows: TGTGCCAGCCTTGTCCCGGGACAGGGAACGTATGGCTACACCTTC. Amino acid sequence: CASLVPGQGTYGYTF. The chain carries TRBV28 and TRBJ1-2, with 9 bases that match TRBD1. Germline V gene data show CDR1 as MDHEN and CDR2 as SYDVKM. Trimming took 8 bases from V and 5 from J; bases not matched to a gene: 12. The CDR3 covers 15 residues.

The chain employs TRBV7-8 and TRBJ2-3; D gene uncertain. V was cut by 1 base and J by 5 bases, with 10 bases left in between. CDR1 is SGHVS, CDR2 FQNEAQ, per germline. The CDR3 is 14 amino acids. The CDR3 reads CASSLDISVDTQYF. In nucleotides, the CDR3 is TGTGCCAGCAGCTTAGATATCTCGGTAGATACGCAGTATTTT.

This rearrangement joins TRBV7-9 to TRBJ2-3; perhaps TRBD1 as D (6 bases). This CDR3 is 14 amino acids long. CDR1 is SEHNR and CDR2 is FQNEAQ in the germline V gene (reference sequence). V was shortened by 1 base and J by 3 bases, with 8 bases between the two germline ends. CDR3 sequence (DNA): TGTGCCAGCAGCTTAGTCCAGGGGACAGATACGCAGTATTTT. Translation gives CASSLVQGTDTQYF.

The chain couples TRBV24-1 to TRBJ2-5; D is unresolved. This CDR3 is 11 amino acids long. From germline, CDR1 is KGHDR and CDR2 SFDVKD. The V end was cut by 7 bases, the J end by 5 bases, with 7 bases between. The CDR3 region has the DNA TGTGCCACCAGGAGAAAGGAGACCCAGTACTTC. Amino acids: CATRRKETQYF.

This clone was seen only once. This chain joins TRBV5-1 and TRBJ1-4; 7 bases are shared with TRBD1. Trimming took 2 bases from V and 3 from J; bases not matched to a gene: 4. Germline values: CDR1 SGHRS, CDR2 YFSETQ. CDR3 length: 15 amino acids. The CDR3 sequence: CASSFSGQPNEKLFF. The CDR3 DNA sequence: TGCGCCAGCAGCTTTTCGGGACAGCCTAATGAAAAACTGTTTTTT.

The rearrangement uses TRBV29-1 and TRBJ1-2, with a tentative D call TRBD1 (5 bases). CDR3 length equals 14 residues. From germline, CDR1 is SQVTM and CDR2 ANQGSEA. The V end was cut by 7 bases, the J end by 7 bases, with 22 bases between. The CDR3 loop reads CSGQPGLRGSGYTF. DNA of the CDR3: TGCAGCGGACAACCCGGGCTAAGGGGTTCTGGCTACACCTTC.

This clone was picked up a small number of times. The V gene is TRBV28, the J gene TRBJ1-3; no reliable D call. V lost 3 bases, J lost 4 bases, and 10 bases lay in between. The germline gives CDR1 MDHEN, CDR2 SYDVKM. This CDR3 spans 14 amino acids. CDR3 bases: TGTGCCAGCAGTTTTCAAGACGGGGGAAACACCATATATTTT. Translating it yields CASSFQDGGNTIYF.

The rearrangement links TRBV28 to TRBJ1-5; 7 positions agree with TRBD1. Germline CDR1 MDHEN, CDR2 SYDVKM. This CDR3 has 13 residues. V trimming: 10 bases; J trimming: 2 bases; junction bases outside the gene matches: 5. The DNA of the CDR3 is TGTGCCATCGACAGGGCTCGCAATCAGCCCCAGCATTTT. This gives the protein CAIDRARNQPQHF. Combining the CDR3 with reference TRBV28 and TRBJ1-5 gives the whole variable domain DVKVTQSSRYLVKRTGEKVFLECVQDMDHENMFWYRQDPGLGLRLIYFSYDVKMKEKGDIPEGYSVSREKKERFSLILESASTNQTSMYLCAIDRARNQPQHFGDGTRLSIL.

The rearrangement uses TRBV30 and TRBJ1-2; D is undetermined. Germline V lookup: CDR1 GTSNPN, CDR2 SVGIG (reference sequence). This CDR3 is 13 amino acids long. The V and J ends lost 0 bases and 1 base respectively, with 6 bases between them. The CDR3 DNA follows: TGTGCCTGGAGTGTGAGCCTTAACTATGGCTACACCTTC. Translating it yields CAWSVSLNYGYTF.

The chain carries TRBV6-4 and TRBJ1-1; D is unresolved. The germline V and J ends were trimmed by 0 bases and 1 base, with 6 bases remaining between them. Germline CDR1 MRHNA, CDR2 SNTAGT. The CDR3 consists of 14 residues. CDR3 DNA: TGTGCCAGCAGTGACTCTTCCCAGAACACTGAAGCTTTCTTT. Translation gives CASSDSSQNTEAFF.

The rearrangement uses TRBV28 and TRBJ2-7; TRBD1 agrees at 8 bases. The V gene's germline CDR1 is MDHEN and CDR2 SYDVKM. The CDR3 has 13 residues. V lost 5 bases to trimming and J lost 3 bases; unmatched junction nucleotides: 3. CDR3 in DNA: TGTGCCAGCAGTCCGGGACAGGACTACGAGCAGTACTTC. Amino acid sequence: CASSPGQDYEQYF.

This clone was picked up many times. The CDR3 DNA reads as TGTGCCAGCAGCGAGGCTGGCCGACCCTATGGCTACACCTTC. Translated, it gives CASSEAGRPYGYTF. V usage is TRBV5-6 and J usage is TRBJ1-2; no clear D gene. V shed 4 bases and J shed 4 bases, with 14 bases lying between them. The V gene's germline CDR1 is SGHDT and CDR2 YYEEEE. This CDR3 contains 14 residues.

The chain couples TRBV2 to TRBJ2-1, with 14 positions matching TRBD2. Trimming cost V 7 bases and J 0 bases; bases outside gene matches: 11. The CDR3 is 19 residues long. Germline CDR1 reads SNHLY; CDR2 reads FYNNEI. The CDR3 spells CASKGPRLAGGLSYNEQFF. Here the CDR3 DNA reads TGTGCCAGCAAGGGGCCCAGACTAGCGGGAGGGCTCTCCTACAATGAGCAGTTCTTC.

The chain recombines TRBV11-3 with TRBJ2-3; D remains unclear. CDR3 length: 14 amino acids. The germline V gene encodes CDR1 SGHNT and CDR2 YENEEA. The V end was cut by 4 bases, the J end by 0 bases, with 8 bases between. The CDR3 loop reads CASSSSLSTDTQYF. Here the CDR3 DNA reads TGTGCCAGCAGCTCCTCCCTTAGCACAGATACGCAGTATTTT. The full variable domain, completed using reference TRBV11-3 and TRBJ2-3, is EAGVVQSPRYKIIEKKQPVAFWCNPISGHNTLYWYLQNLGQGPELLIRYENEEAVDDSQLPKDRFSAERLKGVDSTLKIQPAELGDSAVYLCASSSSLSTDTQYFGPGTRLTVL.

This CDR3 reads CASRRIRVPKTTEAFF. The CDR3 bases are TGTGCCAGCAGGAGAATCAGGGTCCCGAAGACCACTGAAGCTTTCTTT. J is TRBJ1-1 and V is TRBV6-4, with a weak D call TRBD1 (5 bases). V dropped 6 bases and J dropped 4 bases, with 21 bases sitting between them. The CDR3 contains 16 residues. Germline assignment: CDR1 MRHNA and CDR2 SNTAGT.

The rearrangement uses TRBV5-6 and TRBJ1-2; D is unresolved. The CDR3 has 18 amino acids. CDR1 is SGHDT, CDR2 YYEEEE, per germline. Between the trimmed V and J ends, which lost 2 bases and 3 bases, there was a span of 23 bases. The CDR3 sequence: CASSFVREGQSYYYGYTF. Written as DNA, the CDR3 is TGTGCCAGCAGCTTCGTTCGGGAAGGCCAGTCATATTACTATGGCTACACCTTC.

The CDR3 bases are TGTGCCAGCCATTACCGGCAGGGGGCCTATGGCTACACCTTC. Residues: CASHYRQGAYGYTF. This chain joins TRBV28 and TRBJ1-2, with 8 bases identical to TRBD1. The length of the CDR3 is 14 residues. J was trimmed by 4 bases and V by 8 bases; bases with no gene match: 9. CDR1 is MDHEN and CDR2 is SYDVKM in the germline V gene.

This clone was counted between two and nine times. The chain couples TRBV5-6 to TRBJ2-2; TRBD2 matches 7 bases. Germline V gives CDR1 SGHDT, CDR2 YYEEEE. The length of the CDR3 is 16 residues. V gave up 0 bases and J gave up 3 bases; unmatched junction bases: 5. CDR3 DNA sequence: TGTGCCAGCAGCTTGGAAGGGAGGGCGGACACCGGGGAGCTGTTTTTT. Protein: CASSLEGRADTGELFF.

The chain combines TRBV28 with TRBJ1-2; 7 nucleotides align to TRBD1. J was trimmed by 5 bases and V by 2 bases; bases with no gene match: 8. CDR1 is MDHEN, CDR2 SYDVKM, per germline. There are 15 residues in the CDR3. CDR3 residues: CASSLRKTGAYGYTF. The CDR3 nucleotides read TGTGCCAGCAGTTTAAGGAAAACAGGGGCTTATGGCTACACCTTC.

V and J are TRBV18 and TRBJ2-3; D may be TRBD2 (7 bases). Between the trimmed V and J ends, which lost 2 bases and 3 bases, there was a span of 9 bases. This CDR3 contains 14 residues. The germline gives CDR1 KGHSH, CDR2 LQKENI. The CDR3 DNA sequence: TGTGCCAGCTCACCAGGGAGGGGGACAGATACGCAGTATTTT. This encodes CASSPGRGTDTQYF.